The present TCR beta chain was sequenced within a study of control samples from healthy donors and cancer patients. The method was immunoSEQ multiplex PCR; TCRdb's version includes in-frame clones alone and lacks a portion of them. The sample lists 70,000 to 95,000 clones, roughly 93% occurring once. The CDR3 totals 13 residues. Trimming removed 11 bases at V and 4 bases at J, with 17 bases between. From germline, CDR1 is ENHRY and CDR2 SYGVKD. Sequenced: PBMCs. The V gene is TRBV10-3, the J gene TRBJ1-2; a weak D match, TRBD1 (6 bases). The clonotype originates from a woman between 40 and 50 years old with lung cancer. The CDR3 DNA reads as TGTGCCTCCCAGGGTGCAGGGGCCTATGGCTACACCTTC. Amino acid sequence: CASQGAGAYGYTF.